Listed here are 23 T cell receptor beta chains from one sample, sequenced in a study of siplizumab effects on memory and regulatory T cells. TCRdb keeps only in-frame clones here, not all; method: immunoSEQ multiplex PCR. In the table there are about 120,000 clones, over 85% of which are singletons. The source material was non-Treg CD4+ T cells sorted from blood. Receptors were obtained from a human donor in good health.

This rearrangement joins TRBV7-3 to TRBJ2-3; D is perhaps TRBD2 (5 bases). Germline-derived CDR1 and CDR2 are SGHTA and FQGTGA. CDR3 length: 16 amino acids. V was pared by 5 bases and J by 0 bases, with 15 bases between. The CDR3 bases are TGTGCCAGCAGCGACGGGGTTTTGGGAAGCACAGATACGCAGTATTTT. Its protein is CASSDGVLGSTDTQYF.

This clone appeared a single time. J is TRBJ1-1 and V is TRBV5-6; 9 nucleotides agree with TRBD1. This CDR3 has 14 amino acids. V dropped 3 bases and J dropped 5; count of bases not matched to a gene: 5. CDR1 is SGHDT and CDR2 is YYEEEE in the germline V gene. DNA for the CDR3: TGTGCCAGCAGCTCCGGGACAGGGATAACTGAAGCTTTCTTT. The encoded protein is CASSSGTGITEAFF. Combining the CDR3 with reference TRBV5-6 and TRBJ1-1 gives the whole variable domain DAGVTQSPTHLIKTRGQQVTLRCSPKSGHDTVSWYQQALGQGPQFIFQYYEEEERQRGNFPDRFSGHQFPNYSSELNVNALLLGDSALYLCASSSGTGITEAFFGQGTRLTVV.

The V and J genes are TRBV15 and TRBJ2-7; 7 bases are a match to TRBD1. Germline assignment: CDR1 LNHNV and CDR2 YYDKDF (reference sequence). The CDR3 is 16 amino acids. Unmatched junction bases numbered 11, after V lost 4 bases and J lost 2 bases. The CDR3 reads CATSTLLGQGAYEQYF. CDR3 sequence (DNA): TGTGCCACCAGCACCCTGCTGGGTCAGGGGGCCTACGAGCAGTACTTC.

This chain links TRBV28 with TRBJ2-3; 9 bases map to TRBD1. The V segment lost 7 bases and the J segment 5 bases; nucleotides outside the gene matches: 10. Germline V CDR1 and CDR2: MDHEN, SYDVKM. This CDR3 spans 15 amino acids. In DNA, the CDR3 is TGTGCCAGCACCCCTCGGGACAGGGTAGTAGATACGCAGTATTTT. Its protein is CASTPRDRVVDTQYF.

The V call is TRBV6-5, the J call TRBJ1-2; unclear D gene. The germline gives CDR1 MNHEY, CDR2 SVGAGI. The CDR3 spans 14 residues. The V gene lost 11 bases and the J gene lost 4 bases, with 20 bases spanning the gap. In DNA form, the CDR3 reads TGTGCCCCGGCCGGTTGGGCCGGAAGCTATGGCTACACCTTC. Encoded protein: CAPAGWAGSYGYTF.

This clone occurred once. This rearrangement joins TRBV21-1 to TRBJ1-3. TRBV21-1 is noted as a pseudogene. The CDR3 consists of 16 residues. CDR3 amino acids: CASSLNRDGAGNTIYF. The CDR3 DNA sequence: TGTGCCAGCAGCTTAAACCGGGACGGAGCTGGAAACACCATATATTTT.

The V gene is TRBV6-1, the J gene TRBJ1-5, with a tentative D call TRBD1 (5 bases). Per the germline V gene, CDR1 is MNHNS and CDR2 is SASEGT. V was pared by 7 bases and J by 0 bases, with 13 bases between. The CDR3 is 15 residues long. In DNA form, the CDR3 reads TGTGCCAGCAACCGGGACGGTTATAGCAATCAGCCCCAGCATTTT. This codes for CASNRDGYSNQPQHF.

The CDR3 nucleotides are TGTGCCAGCAGCTTGATCAATTCACCCCTCCACTTT. Amino acids: CASSLINSPLHF. The V gene is TRBV11-2, the J gene TRBJ1-6; D unclear. CDR3 length equals 12 residues. CDR1 is SGHAT, CDR2 FQNNGV, per germline. Between the trimmed V and J ends, which lost 3 bases and 7 bases, there was a span of 4 bases.

The chain is built from TRBV30 and TRBJ2-4; 7 bases are shared with TRBD1. The ends lost 2 bases at V and 1 base at J; junction bases unmatched: 2. The CDR3 extends over 14 amino acids. CDR1 GTSNPN and CDR2 SVGIG come from the germline V gene (reference sequence). CDR3 amino acids: CAWSLTGAKNIQYF. The CDR3 region has the DNA TGTGCCTGGAGTTTGACAGGGGCCAAAAACATTCAGTACTTC. Full variable domain (remainder filled in from reference TRBV30 and TRBJ2-4): SQTIHQWPATLVQPVGSPLSLECTVEGTSNPNLYWYRQAAGRGLQLLFYSVGIGQISSEVPQNLSASRPQDRQFILSSKKLLLSDSGFYLCAWSLTGAKNIQYFGAGTRLSVL.

V and J are TRBV6-1 and TRBJ1-6, with D uncertain. This CDR3 spans 16 amino acids. V was pared by 2 bases and J by 7 bases, with 15 bases between. Germline CDR1 is MNHNS and CDR2 is SASEGT. Here the CDR3 DNA reads TGTGCCAGCAGTGAATCCCCGTGGGCAGAAAATTCACCCCTCCACTTT. The encoded protein is CASSESPWAENSPLHF.

The genes are TRBV7-2 and TRBJ1-2; D is uncertain. Trimming took 6 bases from V and 4 from J, leaving 15 bases between them. The CDR3 has 14 amino acids. Germline values: CDR1 SGHTA, CDR2 FQGNSA. CDR3 DNA sequence: TGTGCCAGCAGTCTTAGGACCGAGGTCTATGGCTACACCTTC. Translating gives CASSLRTEVYGYTF.

This clone was detected only once. The chain is built from TRBV18 and TRBJ1-2, with TRBD1 matching 8 bases. The CDR3 runs 14 residues. CDR1 and CDR2 (germline): KGHSH, LQKENI. Trimming cost V 6 bases and J 4 bases; bases outside gene matches: 7. The CDR3 DNA reads TGTGCCAGCTCTCAAGGACAGGGTGGCTATGGCTACACCTTC. The encoded protein is CASSQGQGGYGYTF.

V usage is TRBV19 and J usage is TRBJ2-3, with D possibly being TRBD2 (5 bases). The CDR3 spans 13 residues. Deletions cut 6 bases from V and 5 bases from J, with 12 bases between. Germline CDR1 is LNHDA and CDR2 is SQIVND (reference sequence). CDR3 protein: CASSKLRGDTQYF. The CDR3 DNA follows: TGTGCCAGTAGCAAGCTACGGGGAGATACGCAGTATTTT.

V usage is TRBV30 and J usage is TRBJ1-6; D gene ambiguous. The V end was cut by 4 bases, the J end by 2 bases, with 15 bases between. CDR3 length: 16 amino acids. Germline V gives CDR1 GTSNPN, CDR2 SVGIG (reference sequence). The chain's CDR3 is CAWTPGLGPYNSPLHF. The DNA of the CDR3 is TGTGCCTGGACCCCCGGCCTAGGGCCCTATAATTCACCCCTCCACTTT.

This clone was seen just once. The chain links TRBV11-2 to TRBJ2-7; no clear D. Trimming removed 5 bases from V and 7 bases from J, with 9 bases in between. CDR1 is SGHAT and CDR2 is FQNNGV in the germline V gene. The CDR3 is made up of 11 amino acids. The CDR3 loop is CASSLYLEQYF. The CDR3 DNA is TGTGCCAGCAGCCTATACTTAGAGCAGTACTTC.

The rearrangement links TRBV7-4 to TRBJ1-4; D is unclear. The V gene lost 3 bases and the J gene lost 5 bases, with 4 bases spanning the gap. Germline V lookup: CDR1 SGHVT, CDR2 SQSDAQ. This CDR3 is 12 amino acids long. The CDR3 sequence: CASSLENEKLFF. The CDR3 nucleotides read TGTGCCAGCAGCTTGGAGAATGAAAAACTGTTTTTT.

The chain combines TRBV15 with TRBJ1-6; 7 nucleotides align to TRBD1. J was trimmed by 6 bases and V by 5 bases; bases with no gene match: 7. This CDR3 contains 15 residues. The germline V gene encodes CDR1 LNHNV and CDR2 YYDKDF (reference sequence). The DNA of the CDR3 is TGTGCCACCAGCGGAACAGGGGACGGTAATTCACCCCTCCACTTT. Amino acid sequence: CATSGTGDGNSPLHF.

The rearrangement links TRBV11-2 to TRBJ2-3, with 7 bases fitting TRBD1. Per the germline V gene, CDR1 is SGHAT and CDR2 is FQNNGV. The ends lost 6 bases at V and 2 bases at J; junction bases unmatched: 5. The CDR3 covers 14 residues. CDR3: CASSLTGSTDTQYF. In DNA, the CDR3 is TGTGCCAGCAGTTTGACAGGGTCCACAGATACGCAGTATTTT.

The chain links TRBV18 to TRBJ1-2; TRBD1 might be the D (6 bases). V lost 2 bases, J lost 10 bases, and 14 bases lay in between. The CDR3 totals 13 residues. Germline lookup yields CDR1 KGHSH and CDR2 LQKENI. The CDR3 is CASSPAGGPVYTF. In DNA, the CDR3 is TGTGCCAGCTCACCAGCGGGGGGCCCCGTCTACACCTTC.

The rearrangement links TRBV30 to TRBJ1-1; D not resolved. The V gene lost 0 bases and the J gene lost 10 bases, with 9 bases spanning the gap. The CDR3 spans 11 residues. Germline loops: CDR1 GTSNPN, CDR2 SVGIG (reference sequence). The CDR3 DNA follows: TGTGCCTGGAGTGTACTGGAGGGAGCTTTCTTT. It codes for CAWSVLEGAFF.

V gene TRBV28 combines with J gene TRBJ1-2; tentative D call: TRBD1 (5 bases). CDR1 and CDR2 from the germline V gene are MDHEN and SYDVKM. V was clipped by 1 base and J by 2 bases, with 17 bases between them. This CDR3 contains 17 residues. The CDR3 DNA sequence: TGTGCCAGCAGTTTATCCGCGTGGGGGAGTAGAAACTATGGCTACACCTTC. This codes for CASSLSAWGSRNYGYTF.

This sequence joins TRBV20-1 and TRBJ2-3; D call uncertain. Trimming took 1 base from V and 5 from J, leaving 4 bases between them. The CDR3 consists of 11 residues. The germline gives CDR1 DFQATT, CDR2 SNEGSKA (reference sequence). CDR3 DNA: TGCAGTGCTAGAGGTGAAGATACGCAGTATTTT. This sequence encodes CSARGEDTQYF.

This chain links TRBV5-6 with TRBJ1-4; unclear D gene. Looked up from germline, CDR1 is SGHDT and CDR2 is YYEEEE. V lost 3 bases, J lost 3 bases, and 9 bases lay in between. The CDR3 consists of 14 residues. The CDR3 region is CASSWRPANEKLFF. The CDR3, as DNA: TGTGCCAGCAGCTGGAGGCCAGCTAATGAAAAACTGTTTTTT.